The sequence of this T cell receptor beta chain was determined in a study of T cell clonality in common variable immunodeficiency (dated by TCRdb to between 2014 and 2017). Equivalent amounts of genomic DNA from CVID and control samples were used as sequencing input. For every sample, a 60 bp segment covering the rearranged TCRbeta CDR3 region was amplified and then sequenced. The immunoSEQ assay, a bias-corrected multiplex PCR with high-throughput sequencing, was employed for TCRbeta amplification. The published analysis was carried out like this. Each unique nucleotide sequence was treated as a clone and annotated with V, D and J genes, copy number and frequency. Sequences were labeled productive if in frame, and non-productive if out of frame or containing stop codons. As previously described, clonality was computed from Shannon's entropy. Mean CDR3 Kyte-Doolittle hydropathy was derived from the predicted amino acid sequences of productive clones. Scaled V gene usage was hierarchically clustered using Manhattan distance and complete linkage with the R hclust function. Sharing of clones by CDR3 amino acid sequence was evaluated by resampling 12 repertoires per group over 100 rounds. The repertoires were screened for 65 to 75 published EBV-specific TCRbeta sequences and a few hundred published CMV-specific TCRbeta sequences. A couple of CVID samples yielding fewer than 10,000 sequences were excluded from analysis, leaving 42 CVID repertoires. TCRdb re-hosts the immuneACCESS table, in-frame sequences only. Its copies lack some clones; in the studies checked, an unresolved V gene accounts for under half of them, and the cause for the rest is not known. V, J and clone size derive from that table, while D and trimming were established from the DNA sequence. The table notes 51,000 or so clones here, none of them singletons. The ten largest account for approximately 1.9% of the sample.

V is pruned by 8 bases and J by 9 bases, leaving 11 bases of the junction without a gene match. The CDR3 sequence holds 14 residues, the cysteine and phenylalanine included. Part of the CDR3 DNA is given, 33 bases translated from base 1. From a lookup of the germline V gene, CDR1 and CDR2 are SNHLY and FYNNEI. Results and caveats for the whole study, not just this receptor: Reportedly, TCRbeta sequences from CVID had fewer deletions and N-nucleotide insertions, and highly modified clones with 13 or more V deletions were absent from CVID. TCRbeta clonality was higher in CVID subjects than in healthy controls (t-test p = 0.018), and the increase was most characteristic of about a third of subjects. Even though DNA input was equal, the average per sample came to about 81,820 unique sequences for controls compared with around 32,000 for CVID samples. CVID subjects shared fewer TCRbeta clones with each other than healthy controls did (p < 0.0001). According to the authors, figuring out what caused the increased clonality in CVID would require sequencing the repertoires of T cell subpopulations. Differences among patients in the CVID cohort limited the correlations between repertoire features and clinical complications.

Most CVID patients and most healthy controls were of Caucasian heritage. Heparinized peripheral whole blood samples of roughly 5 to 8 ml were obtained from each donor. Genomic DNA from adults with common variable immune deficiency (CVID) and from healthy adult controls was the source for sequencing TCRbeta CDR3 repertoires. The control group comprised around 22 healthy adult volunteers, around twelve female and approximately 10 male, aged roughly 20 to 75 years with a mean age of around 35. Diluted blood was subjected to density centrifugation over Hypaque 1077 or Ficoll-Paque for isolation of peripheral blood mononuclear cells. Genomic DNA was obtained from unsorted mononuclear cells using either Qiagen column purification or a centrifugation-based method. This clone appeared a few times. This receptor's antigen is unknown. The sequenced fragment ends 3 residues before the CDR3 boundary, so the rest is inferred from the germline J gene.

The chain is assembled from TRBV2 and TRBJ1-5, with 9 bases in between that match TRBD1. The TCR comes from a person aged 18 to 75 in good health. Sequenced: peripheral blood mononuclear cells. Incomplete CDR3 DNA: TGTGCCAGCGGCCGGGACAGGGTGGAAGGGCCC. Protein translation: CASGRDRVEGP. In full, the CDR3 is CASGRDRVEGPQHF. The reference TRBV2 and TRBJ1-5 proteins fill in what lies around the CDR3, so the full variable domain reads EPEVTQTPSHQVTQMGQEVILRCVPISNHLYFYWYRQILGQKVEFLVSFYNNEISEKSEIFDDQFSVERPDGSNFTLKIRSTKLEDSAMYFCASGRDRVEGPQHFGDGTRLSIL.